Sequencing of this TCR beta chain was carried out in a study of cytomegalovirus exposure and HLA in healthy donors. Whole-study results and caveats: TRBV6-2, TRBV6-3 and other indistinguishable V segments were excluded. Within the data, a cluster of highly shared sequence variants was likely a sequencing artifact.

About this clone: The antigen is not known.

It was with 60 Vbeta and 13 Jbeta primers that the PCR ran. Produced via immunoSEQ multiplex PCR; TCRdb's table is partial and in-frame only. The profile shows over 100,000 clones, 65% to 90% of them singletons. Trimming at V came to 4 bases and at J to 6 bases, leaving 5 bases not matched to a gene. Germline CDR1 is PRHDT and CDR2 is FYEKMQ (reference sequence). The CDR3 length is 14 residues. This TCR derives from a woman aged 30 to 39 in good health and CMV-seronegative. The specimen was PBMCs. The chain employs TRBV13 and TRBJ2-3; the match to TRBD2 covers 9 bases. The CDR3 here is CASSSGTSKDTQYF. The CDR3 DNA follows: TGTGCCAGCAGCTCCGGGACTAGCAAGGATACGCAGTATTTT.